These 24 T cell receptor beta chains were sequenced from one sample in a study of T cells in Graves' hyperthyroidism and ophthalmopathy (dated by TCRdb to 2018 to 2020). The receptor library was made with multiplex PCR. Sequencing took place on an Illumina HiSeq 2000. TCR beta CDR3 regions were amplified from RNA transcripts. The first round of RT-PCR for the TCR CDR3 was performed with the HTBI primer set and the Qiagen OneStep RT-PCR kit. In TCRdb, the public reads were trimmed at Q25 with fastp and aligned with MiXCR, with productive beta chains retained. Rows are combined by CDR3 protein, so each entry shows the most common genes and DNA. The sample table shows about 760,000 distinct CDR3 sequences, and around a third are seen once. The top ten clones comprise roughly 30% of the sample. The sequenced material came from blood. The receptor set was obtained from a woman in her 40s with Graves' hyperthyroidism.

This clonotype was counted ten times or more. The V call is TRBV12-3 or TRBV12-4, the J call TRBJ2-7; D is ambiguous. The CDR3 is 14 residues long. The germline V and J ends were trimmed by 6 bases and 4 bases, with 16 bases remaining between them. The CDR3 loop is CASSRDTALYEQYF. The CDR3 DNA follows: TGTGCCAGCAGCCGTGACACGGCACTATACGAGCAGTACTTC.

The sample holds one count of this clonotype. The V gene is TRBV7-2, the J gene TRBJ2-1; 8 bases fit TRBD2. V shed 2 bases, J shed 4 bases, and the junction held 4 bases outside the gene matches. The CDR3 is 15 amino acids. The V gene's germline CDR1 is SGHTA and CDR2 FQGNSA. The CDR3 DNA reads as TGTGCCAGCAGCTTAAGACGGGGGGGTTACAATGAGCAGTTCTTC. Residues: CASSLRRGGYNEQFF.

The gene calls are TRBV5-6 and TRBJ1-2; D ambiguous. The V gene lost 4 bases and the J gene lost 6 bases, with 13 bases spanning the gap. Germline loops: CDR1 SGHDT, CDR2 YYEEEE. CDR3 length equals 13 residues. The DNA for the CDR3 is TGTGCCAGCAGCCCGGCCGTCGATAATGGCTACACCTTC. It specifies CASSPAVDNGYTF. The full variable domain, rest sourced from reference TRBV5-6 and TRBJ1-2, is DAGVTQSPTHLIKTRGQQVTLRCSPKSGHDTVSWYQQALGQGPQFIFQYYEEEERQRGNFPDRFSGHQFPNYSSELNVNALLLGDSALYLCASSPAVDNGYTFGSGTRLTVV.

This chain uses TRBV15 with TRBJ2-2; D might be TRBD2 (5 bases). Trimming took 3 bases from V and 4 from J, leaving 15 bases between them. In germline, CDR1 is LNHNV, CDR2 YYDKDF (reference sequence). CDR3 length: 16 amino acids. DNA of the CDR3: TGTGCCACCAGCAGCCTGGCGGGTTCTGTCACCGGGGAGCTGTTTTTT. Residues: CATSSLAGSVTGELFF.

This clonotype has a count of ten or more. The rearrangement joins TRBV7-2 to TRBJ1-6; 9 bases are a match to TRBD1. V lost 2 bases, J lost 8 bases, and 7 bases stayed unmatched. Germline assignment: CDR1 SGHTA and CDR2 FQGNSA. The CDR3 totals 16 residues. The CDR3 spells CASSLMPTGGHSPLHF. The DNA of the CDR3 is TGTGCCAGCAGCTTAATGCCGACAGGGGGTCATTCACCCCTCCACTTT.

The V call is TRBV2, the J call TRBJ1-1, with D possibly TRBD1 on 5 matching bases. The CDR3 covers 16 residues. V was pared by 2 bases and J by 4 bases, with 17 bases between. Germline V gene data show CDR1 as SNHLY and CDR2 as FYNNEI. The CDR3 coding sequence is TGTGCCAGCAGTGAATTAGGGAGGGGCTTGGGCACTGAAGCTTTCTTT. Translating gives CASSELGRGLGTEAFF. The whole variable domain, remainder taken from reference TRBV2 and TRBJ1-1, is EPEVTQTPSHQVTQMGQEVILRCVPISNHLYFYWYRQILGQKVEFLVSFYNNEISEKSEIFDDQFSVERPDGSNFTLKIRSTKLEDSAMYFCASSELGRGLGTEAFFGQGTRLTVV.

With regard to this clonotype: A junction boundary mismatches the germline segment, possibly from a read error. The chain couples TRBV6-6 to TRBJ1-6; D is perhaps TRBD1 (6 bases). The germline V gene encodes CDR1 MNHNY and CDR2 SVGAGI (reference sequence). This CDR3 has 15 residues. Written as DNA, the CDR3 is TGTGCCAGCAGCTGGGGGACACGCGATAATTCACCCCTCCGCTTT. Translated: CASSWGTRDNSPLRF.

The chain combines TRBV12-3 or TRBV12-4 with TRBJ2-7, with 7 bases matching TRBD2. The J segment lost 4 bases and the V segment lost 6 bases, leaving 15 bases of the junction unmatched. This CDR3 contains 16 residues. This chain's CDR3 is CASRKSVAGNRYEQYF. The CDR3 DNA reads TGTGCCAGCAGGAAGTCGGTAGCGGGTAATCGGTACGAGCAGTACTTC.

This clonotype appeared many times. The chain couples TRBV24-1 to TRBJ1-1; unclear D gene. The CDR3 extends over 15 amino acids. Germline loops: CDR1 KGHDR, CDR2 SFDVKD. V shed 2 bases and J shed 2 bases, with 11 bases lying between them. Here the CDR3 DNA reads TGTGCCACCAGTGATTCTCCTGACGGTAACACTGAAGCTTTCTTT. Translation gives CATSDSPDGNTEAFF.

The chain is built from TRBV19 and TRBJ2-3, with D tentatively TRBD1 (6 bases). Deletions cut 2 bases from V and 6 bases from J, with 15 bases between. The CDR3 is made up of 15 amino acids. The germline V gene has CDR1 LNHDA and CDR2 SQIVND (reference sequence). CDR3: CASSITSRGSDTQYF. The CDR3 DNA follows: TGTGCCAGTAGTATAACCAGCAGGGGTAGCGATACGCAGTATTTT.

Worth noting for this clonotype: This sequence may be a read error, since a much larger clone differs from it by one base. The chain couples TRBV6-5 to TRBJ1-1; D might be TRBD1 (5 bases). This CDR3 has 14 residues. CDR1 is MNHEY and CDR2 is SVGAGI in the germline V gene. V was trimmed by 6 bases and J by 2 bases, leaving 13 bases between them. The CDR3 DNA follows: TGTGCCAGCAGGTATAACTGGGACAACACTGAAGCTTTCTTT. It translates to CASRYNWDNTEAFF.

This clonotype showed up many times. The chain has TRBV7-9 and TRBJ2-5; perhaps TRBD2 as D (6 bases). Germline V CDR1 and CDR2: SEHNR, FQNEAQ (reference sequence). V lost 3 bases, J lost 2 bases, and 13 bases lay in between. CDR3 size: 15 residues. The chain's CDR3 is CASSFVAAPQETQYF. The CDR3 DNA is TGTGCCAGCAGCTTCGTAGCGGCACCTCAAGAGACCCAGTACTTC.

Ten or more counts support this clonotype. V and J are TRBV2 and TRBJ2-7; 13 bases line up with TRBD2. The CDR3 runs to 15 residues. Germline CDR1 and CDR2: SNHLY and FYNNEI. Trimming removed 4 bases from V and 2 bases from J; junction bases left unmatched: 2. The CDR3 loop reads CASSGLAGGAYEQYF. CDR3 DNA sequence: TGTGCCAGCAGTGGACTAGCGGGAGGTGCCTACGAGCAGTACTTC.

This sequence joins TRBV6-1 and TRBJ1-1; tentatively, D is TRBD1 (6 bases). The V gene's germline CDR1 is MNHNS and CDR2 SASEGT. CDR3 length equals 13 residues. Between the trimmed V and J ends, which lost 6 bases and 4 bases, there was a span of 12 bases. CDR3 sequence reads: CASSHGGFTEAFF. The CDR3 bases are TGTGCCAGCAGCCATGGGGGCTTCACTGAAGCTTTCTTT.

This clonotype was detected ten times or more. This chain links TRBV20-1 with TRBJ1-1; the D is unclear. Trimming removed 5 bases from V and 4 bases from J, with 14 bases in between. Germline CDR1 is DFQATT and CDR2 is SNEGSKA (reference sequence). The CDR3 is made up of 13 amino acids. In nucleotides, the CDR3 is TGCAGTGCTTCGGTGGGGTCGGGCACTGAAGCTTTCTTT. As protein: CSASVGSGTEAFF.

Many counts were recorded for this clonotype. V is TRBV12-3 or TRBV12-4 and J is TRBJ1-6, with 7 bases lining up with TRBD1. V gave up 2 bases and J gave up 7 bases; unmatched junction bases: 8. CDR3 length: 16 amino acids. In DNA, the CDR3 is TGTGCCAGCAGTTTAACTTCCGGGACAGTCAATTCACCCCTCCACTTT. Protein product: CASSLTSGTVNSPLHF.

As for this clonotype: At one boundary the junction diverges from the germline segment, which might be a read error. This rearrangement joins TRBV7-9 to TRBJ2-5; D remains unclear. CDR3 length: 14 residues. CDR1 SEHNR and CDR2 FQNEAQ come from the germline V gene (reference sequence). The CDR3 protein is CASSQSPDQETQYF. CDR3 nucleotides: TGCGCCAGCAGCCAATCTCCAGATCAAGAGACCCAGTACTTC.

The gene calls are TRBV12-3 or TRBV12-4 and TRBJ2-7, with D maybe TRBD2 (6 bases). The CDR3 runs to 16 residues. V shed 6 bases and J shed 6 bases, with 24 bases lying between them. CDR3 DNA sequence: TGTGCCAGCAGCCTGGGGTCGCGGGACGGGCGCCTCGAGCAGTACTTC. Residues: CASSLGSRDGRLEQYF.

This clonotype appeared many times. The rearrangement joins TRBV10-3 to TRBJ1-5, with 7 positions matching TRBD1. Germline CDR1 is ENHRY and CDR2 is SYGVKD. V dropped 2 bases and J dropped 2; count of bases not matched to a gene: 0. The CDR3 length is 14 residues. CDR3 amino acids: CAISEGTGNQPQHF. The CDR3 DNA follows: TGTGCCATCAGTGAGGGGACAGGCAATCAGCCCCAGCATTTT.

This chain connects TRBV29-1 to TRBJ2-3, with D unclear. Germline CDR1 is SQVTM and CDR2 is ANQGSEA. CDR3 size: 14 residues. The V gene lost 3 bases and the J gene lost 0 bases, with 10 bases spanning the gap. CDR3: CSVDGRPSTDTQYF. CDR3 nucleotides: TGCAGCGTTGATGGCAGACCTAGCACAGATACGCAGTATTTT.

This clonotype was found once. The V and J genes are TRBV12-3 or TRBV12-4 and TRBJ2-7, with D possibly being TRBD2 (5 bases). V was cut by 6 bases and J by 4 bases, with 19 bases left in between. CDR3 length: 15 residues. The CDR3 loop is CASSPTRVPYYEQYF. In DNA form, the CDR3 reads TGTGCCAGCAGCCCAACGAGGGTACCCTATTACGAGCAGTACTTC.

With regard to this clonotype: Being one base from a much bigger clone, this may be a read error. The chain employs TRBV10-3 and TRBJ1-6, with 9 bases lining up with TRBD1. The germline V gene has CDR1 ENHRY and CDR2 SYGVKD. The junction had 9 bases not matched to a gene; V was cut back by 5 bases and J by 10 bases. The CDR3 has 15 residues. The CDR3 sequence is CAISSDRGVPSPLHF. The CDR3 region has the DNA TGTGCCATCAGTTCCGACAGGGGGGTGCCCTCACCCCTCCACTTT.

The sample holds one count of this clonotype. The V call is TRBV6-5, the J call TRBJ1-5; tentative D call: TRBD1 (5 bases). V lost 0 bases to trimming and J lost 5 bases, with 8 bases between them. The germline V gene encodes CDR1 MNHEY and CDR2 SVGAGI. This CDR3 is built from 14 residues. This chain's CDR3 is CASSYSVQDQPQHF. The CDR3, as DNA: TGTGCCAGCAGTTACTCCGTACAGGATCAGCCCCAGCATTTT.

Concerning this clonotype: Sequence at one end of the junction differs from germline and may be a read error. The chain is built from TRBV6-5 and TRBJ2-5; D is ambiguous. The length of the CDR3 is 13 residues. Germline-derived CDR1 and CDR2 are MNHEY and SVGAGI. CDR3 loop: CASSYSQGETQYF. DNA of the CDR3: TGTGCCAGCAGCTACTCACAAGGGGAGACCCAGTACTTC.